These 5 T cell receptor beta chains came from one sample sequenced in a study of blood T cells in healthy people across ages (dated by TCRdb to about 2015). Library prep was done by 5' RACE. This sample was sequenced with an Illumina HiSeq 2500. A second roughly 7 to 12 cycle PCR used a sample-barcoded 5' primer and a J-beta primer mix. Using fastp trimming at Q25 and MiXCR clonotype assembly, TCRdb reanalyzed the public sequencing data and kept in-frame beta chains. Rows with a matching CDR3 protein are joined into one entry that keeps the most common DNA and genes. For this sample there are over 700,000 distinct CDR3 sequences; about 55% appear just once. In total, the top ten clones hold around 41% of the sample. The sequencing input was blood. The origin of the receptors is a man older than 75 in good health.

J is TRBJ1-1 and V is TRBV10-3; D is perhaps TRBD1 (6 bases). Germline V lookup: CDR1 ENHRY, CDR2 SYGVKD. V was trimmed by 7 bases and J by 4 bases, leaving 13 bases between them. The CDR3 consists of 13 residues. In DNA, the CDR3 is TGTGCCATCACGGACAGACACGGCACTGAAGCTTTCTTT. Translated, it gives CAITDRHGTEAFF.

V is TRBV3-1 and J is TRBJ2-7; 10 bases are a match to TRBD1. Per germline, CDR1 LGHDT and CDR2 YNNKEL (reference sequence). The CDR3 spans 14 residues. V trimming: 4 bases; J trimming: 6 bases; junction bases outside the gene matches: 6. CDR3 sequence: CASSPSGQGVEQYF. In DNA form, the CDR3 reads TGTGCCAGCAGCCCATCAGGACAGGGGGTCGAGCAGTACTTC.

This clonotype was detected a few times. The chain joins TRBV9 to TRBJ2-1; D unclear. CDR1 is SGDLS, CDR2 YYNGEE, per germline. V lost 0 bases, J lost 8 bases, and 12 bases lay in between. CDR3 length: 14 residues. The CDR3 reads CASSVAAGGDEQFF. Written as DNA, the CDR3 is TGTGCCAGCAGCGTAGCGGCAGGTGGCGATGAGCAGTTCTTC. Drawing the rest from reference TRBV9 and TRBJ2-1, the complete variable domain is DSGVTQTPKHLITATGQRVTLRCSPRSGDLSVYWYQQSLDQGLQFLIQYYNGEERAKGNILERFSAQQFPDLHSELNLSSLELGDSALYFCASSVAAGGDEQFFGPGTRLTVL.

This clonotype occurred a few times. The gene calls are TRBV5-1 and TRBJ2-1, with a tentative D call TRBD2 (5 bases). Germline values: CDR1 SGHRS, CDR2 YFSETQ. The CDR3 sequence is 12 residues long. The V end lost 4 bases, the J end lost 6 bases, and 8 bases lay between the germline ends. The DNA of the CDR3 is TGCGCCAGCAGCCACACTAGCAATGAGCAGTTCTTC. This sequence encodes CASSHTSNEQFF.

The chain joins TRBV28 to TRBJ2-7; D is unresolved. CDR1 is MDHEN and CDR2 is SYDVKM in the germline V gene. The CDR3 contains 14 residues. Trimming left V 6 bases short and J 3 bases short, with 15 bases between. CDR3 coding DNA: TGTGCCAGCAGCCCCATAACGGTTGACTACGAGCAGTACTTC. This encodes CASSPITVDYEQYF. Variable domain in full (rest from reference TRBV28 and TRBJ2-7): DVKVTQSSRYLVKRTGEKVFLECVQDMDHENMFWYRQDPGLGLRLIYFSYDVKMKEKGDIPEGYSVSREKKERFSLILESASTNQTSMYLCASSPITVDYEQYFGPGTRLTVT.